This TCR beta chain came from a study of Ad26.COV2.S vaccination and SARS-CoV-2 variants. Across the whole study: Ad26.COV2.S, an intramuscular injection, was given once or twice 56 days apart.

TCRdb keeps only in-frame clones here, not all; method: immunoSEQ multiplex PCR. The sample records 440,000 or so clones, nearly 90% being singletons. Sample treatment: roughly 19 received Ad26.COV2.S at low or high dose, single or two shots; 5 received placebo; per-sample allocation not given. It was on day 63 after the first vaccine or placebo injection that samples were taken. V was cut by 4 bases and J by 4 bases, with 10 bases left in between. The CDR3 consists of 13 residues. Per germline, CDR1 SGHRS and CDR2 YFSETQ. Points on this clone: Antigen: not known.

Study-wide findings and caveats: Placebo recipients trailed vaccine recipients in spike-specific TCR breadth. Recipients of either vaccine or placebo displayed similar breadth of non-spike TCRs.

The sequence was collected from a person aged 18-60 years who received the Ad26.COV2.S COVID-19 vaccine or a placebo. This chain links TRBV5-1 with TRBJ2-3, with TRBD1 as a possible D gene (5 bases). Source: peripheral blood, taken in a trial of Ad26.COV2.S vaccine versus placebo. CDR3 sequence: CASSGQGSDTQYF. CDR3 nucleotide sequence: TGCGCCAGCAGCGGGCAGGGATCAGATACGCAGTATTTT. Variable domain in full (rest from reference TRBV5-1 and TRBJ2-3): KAGVTQTPRYLIKTRGQQVTLSCSPISGHRSVSWYQQTPGQGLQFLFEYFSETQRNKGNFPGRFSGRQFSNSRSEMNVSTLELGDSALYLCASSGQGSDTQYFGPGTRLTVL.